The clone carrying this T cell receptor (beta chain) is a singleton in its sample. This sample is part of a study of cytomegalovirus exposure and HLA in healthy donors. With 3 bases removed from V and 4 bases from J, the gap between germline ends came to 4 bases. The germline gives CDR1 SGDLS, CDR2 YYNGEE. The CDR3 has 11 amino acids. PCR involved 60 Vbeta and 13 Jbeta primers. Clones were sequenced by immunoSEQ multiplex PCR, and TCRdb holds only the in-frame ones, with some missing. This table holds some 140,000 clones, approximately 80% found once. The sequenced sample consisted of PBMCs. This chain joins TRBV9 and TRBJ1-2; D remains unclear. The sequence was collected from a woman aged 55-69 years in good health and CMV-seronegative. As DNA, the CDR3 is TGTGCCAGCAGCGCAGTCTATGGCTACACCTTC. Translated: CASSAVYGYTF.